This TCR beta chain derives from a study of glioma-infiltrating T cells after dendritic cell vaccination. The primer mix had 60 V beta and 13 J beta primers. Measured with immunoSEQ multiplex PCR; TCRdb has only the in-frame clones, and not every one. The table includes 93,000 or so clones, roughly 83% detected once. The source material was blood, sampled before dendritic cell vaccination. This receptor was obtained from a human donor with glioblastoma.

The DNA of the CDR3 is TGTGCCTGGAGTGTACAGGGAAATGGCTACACCTTC. This gives the protein CAWSVQGNGYTF. This chain links TRBV30 with TRBJ1-2, with D perhaps TRBD1 (6 bases). V lost 0 bases to trimming and J lost 6 bases, with 8 bases between them. The CDR3 runs to 12 residues. From germline, CDR1 is GTSNPN and CDR2 SVGIG (reference sequence).